The clone carrying this T cell receptor (beta chain) came up a few times. The ends were cut back, 3 bases at V and 4 bases at J, with 15 bases in the middle. The germline V gene has CDR1 GTSNPN and CDR2 SVGIG (reference sequence). The CDR3 totals 14 residues. This record comes from a study of T-cell reconstitution after alpha-beta-depleted transplantation in children. The TCRbeta library incorporated unique molecular identifiers. A single record per CDR3 protein comes from TCRdb applying MiXCR to the PCR reads. The data contain roughly 200,000 distinct CDR3 sequences, less than 8% of them singletons. The sample in question was PBMCs from the stem cell graft donor, obtained from the stem cell graft. This chain links TRBV30 with TRBJ1-1; a weak D match, TRBD1 (6 bases). The sequence came from a human donor who donated a stem cell graft to a child with Wiskott-Aldrich syndrome. This chain's CDR3 is CAWSDGGGGTEAFF. CDR3 nucleotide sequence: TGTGCCTGGAGCGACGGGGGGGGCGGCACTGAAGCTTTCTTT.